The rows below give T cell receptor beta chains drawn from one sample of a study of T cell changes during pregnancy in multiple sclerosis. Sequenced by immunoSEQ multiplex PCR; TCRdb stores in-frame clones only, minus some. The repertoire consists of 65,000 to 85,000 clones, with 80% to 95% occurring once and the leading ten covering over 0.25%. This material consisted of CD4+ T cells from peripheral blood mononuclear cells, taken after pregnancy. Every receptor here comes from a female donor with multiple sclerosis, enrolled in a pregnancy study. CDR3s include the opening cysteine and the closing phenylalanine or tryptophan. D genes are given only for firm matches. A clone size is listed for some rows: how often the clone was seen (once, few, many), or a class if it is expanded.

>TRBJ1-1|NA|TRBD1|TRBV29-1
TGCAGCGTTCAATGGACAGGGGCTATAGAAGCTTTCTTT
CSVQWTGAIEAFF
>TRBJ2-7|once|TRBD1|TRBV2
TGTGCCAGCACATCCGGGACAGGGAGGGAGCAGTACTTC
CASTSGTGREQYF
>TRBJ2-1|NA|TRBD2|TRBV5-1
TGCGCCAGCAGCTTGGACCCTAGCGGTAGCTCCTACAATGAGCAGTTCTTC
CASSLDPSGSSYNEQFF
>TRBJ2-5|NA|NA|TRBV9
TGTGCCAGCAGCGTAGGGAGTTTGTCAGGGATTCAAGAGACCCAGTACTTC
CASSVGSLSGIQETQYF
>TRBJ2-2|NA|NA|TRBV9
TGTGCCAGCAGCGTAGTAGGGGACACCGGGGAGCTGTTTTTT
CASSVVGDTGELFF
>TRBJ1-2|NA|TRBD1|TRBV29-1
TGCAGCGTTGCGGCAGGGGGTGGCTACACCTTC
CSVAAGGGYTF
>TRBJ2-5|NA|TRBD2|TRBV9
TGTGCCAGCAGCGTAGGTCCCAGCGGGAGCCTGAGGGAGACCCAGTACTTC
CASSVGPSGSLRETQYF
>TRBJ1-1|NA|NA|TRBV28
TGTGCCAGCAGTTCAAGGCGGGGAAGGGTCACTGAAGCTTTCTTT
CASSSRRGRVTEAFF
>TRBJ2-5|NA|TRBD2|TRBV30
TGTGCCTGGAGTGACGGGGTTGGGGGGGGACAAGAGACCCAGTACTTC
CAWSDGVGGGQETQYF
>TRBJ2-7|NA|NA|TRBV27
TGTGCCAGCAGTTTATCCATCCTACCCTACGAGCAGTACTTC
CASSLSILPYEQYF
>TRBJ2-6|NA|TRBD2|TRBV7-8
TGTGCCAGCAGCCCTACTAGCGCCGGGGCCAACGTCCTGACTTTC
CASSPTSAGANVLTF
>TRBJ1-4|NA|TRBD1|TRBV5-6
TGTGCCAGCAGCGGCAGGGGGTATAATGAAAAACTGTTTTTT
CASSGRGYNEKLFF
>TRBJ2-2|NA|NA|TRBV29-1
TGCAGCGTTGGAGGCAGGGTGGACACCGGGGAGCTGTTTTTT
CSVGGRVDTGELFF
>TRBJ1-1|NA|NA|TRBV15
TGTGCCACCAGCAGAGACCCGGGGAACACTGAAGCTTTCTTT
CATSRDPGNTEAFF
>TRBJ2-7|few|NA|TRBV27
TGTGCCAGCAGTTTATCAGCGTGGGGGGGCCGCAGGGGCACGGGGGAGCAGTACTTC
CASSLSAWGGRRGTGEQYF
>TRBJ2-3|NA|TRBD1|TRBV7-3
TGTGCCAGCAGCCACACAGGGGAGAGCACAGATACGCAGTATTTT
CASSHTGESTDTQYF
>TRBJ1-3|NA|NA|TRBV6-5
TGTGCCAGCAGTTTCCGCGGGGCTGGAAACACCATATATTTT
CASSFRGAGNTIYF